This entry concerns a single T cell receptor beta chain. Its antigen is unidentified. TCRdb keeps only in-frame clones here, not all; method: immunoSEQ multiplex PCR. The sample includes about 130,000 clones, over 75% of them seen just once. This sample was taken from a study of cytotoxic CD8 clonotypes in ibrutinib-treated CLL. Study results and caveats: An increase in clonality occurred at ibrutinib response, followed by a return toward baseline at progression.

The receptor comes from a human donor with chronic lymphocytic leukemia. Sequenced here: PBMCs, sampled after 24 months of ibrutinib treatment.

CDR3 loop: CASSPATRSNYGYTF. CDR3 coding DNA: TGTGCCAGCAGTCCAGCGACACGTTCAAACTATGGCTACACCTTC. The V call is TRBV28, the J call TRBJ1-2, with D unclear. This CDR3 region has 15 residues. From germline, CDR1 is MDHEN and CDR2 SYDVKM. Between the trimmed V and J ends, which lost 5 bases and 2 bases, there was a span of 15 bases.